These 10 T cell receptor beta chains were sequenced from one sample in a study of T cell responses to AZD1222 COVID-19 vaccine. Assay used: immunoSEQ multiplex PCR; TCRdb lists only in-frame clones, some missing. The table has 90,000 to 130,000 clones, around 83% seen once; the top ten hold around 3.2%. The sequenced sample was peripheral blood, obtained on day 0 of AZD1222 vaccination. The origin of the receptors is an adult in good health.

Only one count was recorded for this clone. DNA for the CDR3: TGTGCCAGCAGCCAAAGACAGGCCAATGGGAAACTGTTTTTT. It is translated as CASSQRQANGKLFF. This chain joins TRBV3-1 (or the pseudogene TRBV3-2) and TRBJ1-4, with TRBD1 as a possible D gene (6 bases). Germline V gives CDR1 LGHDT, CDR2 YNNKEL (reference sequence). V was pared by 2 bases and J by 11 bases, with 15 bases between. The CDR3 totals 14 residues.

The CDR3 nucleotides are TGTGCCTGGAGACCCCGCCCGGGACAGGAGAAACACGAGCAGTACTTC. Translated, it gives CAWRPRPGQEKHEQYF. The chain has TRBV30 and TRBJ2-7; 8 bases align to TRBD1. After removal of 3 bases from V and 5 bases from J, the junction contained 15 bases not matched to a gene. CDR3 length: 16 residues. Germline V gives CDR1 GTSNPN, CDR2 SVGIG (reference sequence).

This rearrangement joins TRBV10-3 to TRBJ1-2; weak D call: TRBD1 (5 bases). This CDR3 comprises 11 residues. Germline CDR1 reads ENHRY; CDR2 reads SYGVKD. The CDR3 DNA reads TGTGGGTCCAGGTCGGGGCATGGCTACACCTTC. Protein: CGSRSGHGYTF.

The chain is built from TRBV5-1 and TRBJ2-2, with a weak D call TRBD2 (5 bases). Germline lookup yields CDR1 SGHRS and CDR2 YFSETQ. V was cut by 7 bases and J by 2 bases, with 12 bases left in between. CDR3 length: 14 residues. DNA for the CDR3: TGCGCCAGCCGGGGTCCGACTAACACCGGGGAGCTGTTTTTT. Its protein is CASRGPTNTGELFF. Together with reference TRBV5-1 and TRBJ2-2, the CDR3 gives the full variable domain: KAGVTQTPRYLIKTRGQQVTLSCSPISGHRSVSWYQQTPGQGLQFLFEYFSETQRNKGNFPGRFSGRQFSNSRSEMNVSTLELGDSALYLCASRGPTNTGELFFGEGSRLTVL.

The rearrangement uses TRBV5-1 and TRBJ2-7; D may be TRBD2 (6 bases). This CDR3 spans 16 amino acids. V shed 0 bases and J shed 5 bases, with 18 bases lying between them. Germline loops: CDR1 SGHRS, CDR2 YFSETQ. DNA of the CDR3: TGCGCCAGCAGCTTGGGGCTCGTTGGGGGGTGGGACGAGCAGTACTTC. As protein: CASSLGLVGGWDEQYF.

The rearrangement uses TRBV7-3 and TRBJ2-1; D may be TRBD2 (6 bases). Trimming took off 4 bases at V and 7 bases at J, with 17 bases between the two ends. The CDR3 contains 15 residues. Germline V gene data show CDR1 as SGHTA and CDR2 as FQGTGA. CDR3 in DNA: TGTGCCAGCAGCTCCACCCCCGGGGGAGCAAATGAGCAGTTCTTC. Translating it yields CASSSTPGGANEQFF.

This clone was seen only a few times. The DNA for the CDR3 is TGTGCCAGTCGTTGGCAGACTAGCACAGATACGCAGTATTTT. Amino acids: CASRWQTSTDTQYF. The chain joins TRBV19 to TRBJ2-3; D is undetermined. The length of the CDR3 is 14 residues. V was clipped by 8 bases and J by 0 bases, with 12 bases between them. Germline CDR1 LNHDA, CDR2 SQIVND (reference sequence).

The chain links TRBV6-5 to TRBJ1-1; no firm D call. Trimming shortened V by 7 bases and J by 5 bases, and 11 bases separated the two germline ends. Germline CDR1 reads MNHEY; CDR2 reads SVGAGI. The CDR3 spans 12 residues. CDR3 amino acids: CASTREVTEAFF. CDR3 sequence (DNA): TGTGCCAGCACGAGAGAAGTAACTGAAGCTTTCTTT.

The rearrangement links TRBV6-4 to TRBJ1-2, with D unclear. The ends were cut back, 4 bases at V and 4 bases at J, with 13 bases in the middle. Germline CDR1 reads MRHNA; CDR2 reads SNTAGT. This CDR3 has 14 residues. The CDR3 nucleotides read TGTGCCAGCAGTGCAGAGGGTTGGGGCTATGGCTACACCTTC. As protein: CASSAEGWGYGYTF.

The J gene is TRBJ1-2, the V gene TRBV12-5; no clear D. Trimming took 0 bases from V and 10 from J, leaving 18 bases between them. There are 15 residues in the CDR3. Germline CDR1 is LGHNT and CDR2 is FRNRAP. The CDR3: CASGLVRLDDRHYTF. In nucleotides, the CDR3 is TGTGCTAGTGGTTTGGTACGGTTGGATGACCGGCACTACACCTTC.